This T cell receptor beta chain was found in a study of blood T cell repertoires in COVID-19. With 0 bases clipped from V and 7 bases from J, the junction kept 6 bases outside the gene matches. The CDR3 extends over 13 amino acids. Germline CDR1 reads GTSNPN; CDR2 reads SVGIG (reference sequence). Profiling relied on immunoSEQ multiplex PCR, and the TCRdb table lists in-frame clones only, not all of them. The sample lists 65,000 to 75,000 clones, 90% occurring once. The receptor's source is a man aged 45-60 years with acute or convalescent COVID-19. Sequences were obtained from peripheral blood. The gene calls are TRBV30 and TRBJ2-7, with 7 bases identical to TRBD1. The CDR3 DNA reads as TGTGCCTGGAGTGTACACGGGGACAGTGAGCAGTACTTC. Residues: CAWSVHGDSEQYF.